This T cell receptor (beta chain) was documented in a study of type 1 regulatory T cells. The wider study: An in vitro protocol generated T-allo10, a Tr1-enriched, alloantigen-specific CD4 T cell product.

Study outcomes and limitations: Tr1 cells had a more restricted TCR repertoire than non-Tr1 cells.

Germline-derived CDR1 and CDR2 are SGHTA and FQGNSA. Trimming pared 5 bases from V and 5 bases from J, leaving 21 bases between. This CDR3 spans 16 amino acids. This clonotype appeared a single time. Antigen unknown. Using its own MiXCR run on the reads, TCRdb lists one record per CDR3 protein. The repertoire consists of about 71,000 distinct CDR3 sequences, with less than 25% occurring once and the leading ten covering 8% to 9%. The sample was cultured type 1 regulatory T (Tr1) cells, either the whole culture or a sorted fraction (not recorded which). The V gene is TRBV7-2, the J gene TRBJ2-5; D is undetermined. The TCR comes from a human donor in good health. Written as DNA, the CDR3 is TGTGCCAGCAGCGCCCTCCTCTCCATGCCCGGCGAGACCCAGTACTTC. Amino acids: CASSALLSMPGETQYF.